This record covers a single T cell receptor (beta chain). A single record per CDR3 protein comes from TCRdb applying MiXCR to the reads. The table shows 80,000 to 100,000 distinct CDR3 sequences, with 25% to 40% occurring only once. Deletions cut 5 bases from V and 6 bases from J, with 21 bases between. This CDR3 has 16 residues. CDR1 and CDR2 from the germline V gene are SGHAT and FQNNGV. This record belongs to a study of type 1 regulatory T cells. Study overall: This in vitro CD4 product, T-allo10, is enriched for Tr1 cells and alloantigen-specific.

The chain joins TRBV11-2 to TRBJ2-3; D is perhaps TRBD1 (7 bases). This TCR was recovered from a human donor in good health. The specimen sequenced was CD4+ T cells, either the whole sample or a sorted fraction (not recorded which). The CDR3 bases are TGTGCCAGCAGCCGCACGCGGGACAGAAAGCTGGATACGCAGTATTTT. Residues: CASSRTRDRKLDTQYF.